The 11 T cell receptor beta chains in this list originate from one sample, sequenced in a study of graft-versus-host responses after intestinal transplantation. No antigens are known for them. The protocol was immunoSEQ multiplex PCR, while the TCRdb copy is restricted to in-frame clones and leaves out a portion. The sample records over 100,000 clones, roughly 87% being singletons. The input for sequencing was unstimulated CD4+ T cells sorted from spleen or lymph node cells, taken before intestinal transplant. The receptors were gathered from a human donor who received an intestinal transplant.

The chain carries TRBV2 and TRBJ2-4; no definite D call. The CDR3 loop spans 16 amino acids. From germline, CDR1 is SNHLY and CDR2 FYNNEI. Deletions cut 1 base from V and 0 bases from J, with 10 bases between. CDR3 region: CASSEGLRKAKNIQYF. Written as DNA, the CDR3 is TGTGCCAGCAGTGAAGGGCTCAGGAAAGCCAAAAACATTCAGTACTTC. The full variable domain, with the rest looked up from reference TRBV2 and TRBJ2-4, is EPEVTQTPSHQVTQMGQEVILRCVPISNHLYFYWYRQILGQKVEFLVSFYNNEISEKSEIFDDQFSVERPDGSNFTLKIRSTKLEDSAMYFCASSEGLRKAKNIQYFGAGTRLSVL.

The V call is TRBV19, the J call TRBJ1-5, with a weak D call TRBD1 (5 bases). Trimming cost V 6 bases and J 6 bases, with 15 bases left between them. Germline V lookup: CDR1 LNHDA, CDR2 SQIVND (reference sequence). The CDR3 contains 14 residues. CDR3 in DNA: TGTGCCAGTAGCCGGGGGGGGATGGGTCAGCCCCAGCATTTT. It codes for CASSRGGMGQPQHF. Filled out from reference TRBV19 and TRBJ1-5, the complete variable domain reads DGGITQSPKYLFRKEGQNVTLSCEQNLNHDAMYWYRQDPGQGLRLIYYSQIVNDFQKGDIAEGYSVSREKKESFPLTVTSAQKNPTAFYLCASSRGGMGQPQHFGDGTRLSIL.

This chain joins TRBV9 and TRBJ1-4; D is unresolved. Germline V lookup: CDR1 SGDLS, CDR2 YYNGEE. The CDR3 covers 15 residues. V dropped 4 bases and J dropped 0 bases, with 10 bases sitting between them. The chain's CDR3 is CASSPTGATNEKLFF. CDR3 DNA: TGTGCCAGCAGCCCCACCGGCGCAACTAATGAAAAACTGTTTTTT.

The chain links TRBV6-5 to TRBJ2-7; D gene uncertain. V shed 8 bases and J shed 0 bases, with 8 bases lying between them. Germline V CDR1 and CDR2: MNHEY, SVGAGI. This CDR3 comprises 12 residues. The DNA for the CDR3 is TGTGCCAGCGATAAGAGCTCCTACGAGCAGTACTTC. It translates to CASDKSSYEQYF.

This sequence joins TRBV7-9 and TRBJ2-5; D unclear. The CDR3 runs 13 residues. From germline, CDR1 is SEHNR and CDR2 FQNEAQ (reference sequence). Trimming removed 2 bases from V and 1 base from J, with 5 bases in between. The CDR3 DNA follows: TGTGCCAGCAGCTTATGGGCCCAAGAGACCCAGTACTTC. It yields the protein CASSLWAQETQYF.

The chain joins TRBV20-1 to TRBJ2-2; D may be TRBD1 (5 bases). This CDR3 is built from 11 residues. V gave up 6 bases and J gave up 5 bases, with 7 bases separating them. In germline, CDR1 is DFQATT, CDR2 SNEGSKA (reference sequence). CDR3 coding DNA: TGCAGTGCAAGGGGAACCGGGGAGCTGTTTTTT. It codes for CSARGTGELFF.

The chain links TRBV7-9 to TRBJ2-5; D gene uncertain. The CDR3 spans 12 residues. The germline V gene encodes CDR1 SEHNR and CDR2 FQNEAQ (reference sequence). Trimming removed 0 bases from V and 6 bases from J, with 5 bases in between. The CDR3 is CASSLAKQTQYF. Here the CDR3 DNA reads TGTGCCAGCAGCTTAGCGAAGCAGACCCAGTACTTC.

The gene calls are TRBV6-1 and TRBJ1-1, with D perhaps TRBD1 (5 bases). Trimming pared 6 bases from V and 0 bases from J, leaving 14 bases between. Germline CDR1 is MNHNS and CDR2 is SASEGT. The CDR3 length is 15 residues. CDR3 bases: TGTGCCAGCAGCCGGGACGGACTAATGAACACTGAAGCTTTCTTT. It is translated as CASSRDGLMNTEAFF.

This clone has only a few counts. The J gene is TRBJ1-3, the V gene TRBV10-1, with unresolved D. Between the trimmed V and J ends, which lost 2 bases and 0 bases, there was a span of 5 bases. Germline loops: CDR1 WNHNN, CDR2 SYGVQD (reference sequence). The CDR3 contains 14 residues. CDR3 sequence reads: CASSEGGSGNTIYF. The CDR3 nucleotides are TGCGCCAGCAGTGAGGGCGGCTCTGGAAACACCATATATTTT.

The J gene is TRBJ2-2, the V gene TRBV6-5; 7 bases are a match to TRBD1. The CDR3 has 14 amino acids. V shed 6 bases, J shed 6 bases, and the junction held 7 bases outside the gene matches. Germline values: CDR1 MNHEY, CDR2 SVGAGI. CDR3 region: CASSQDRSAGELFF. CDR3 nucleotide sequence: TGTGCCAGCAGCCAGGACAGGTCTGCCGGGGAGCTGTTTTTT.

This chain connects TRBV18 to TRBJ2-5; D is ambiguous. The J call may be mistaken, given a closer DNA end match to TRBJ2-7. The CDR3 runs to 14 residues. Per the germline V gene, CDR1 is KGHSH and CDR2 is LQKENI. CDR3 bases: TGTGCCAGCTCACCCGAGTTCAAGAACTACGAGCAGTACTTC. Translated, it gives CASSPEFKNYEQYF.